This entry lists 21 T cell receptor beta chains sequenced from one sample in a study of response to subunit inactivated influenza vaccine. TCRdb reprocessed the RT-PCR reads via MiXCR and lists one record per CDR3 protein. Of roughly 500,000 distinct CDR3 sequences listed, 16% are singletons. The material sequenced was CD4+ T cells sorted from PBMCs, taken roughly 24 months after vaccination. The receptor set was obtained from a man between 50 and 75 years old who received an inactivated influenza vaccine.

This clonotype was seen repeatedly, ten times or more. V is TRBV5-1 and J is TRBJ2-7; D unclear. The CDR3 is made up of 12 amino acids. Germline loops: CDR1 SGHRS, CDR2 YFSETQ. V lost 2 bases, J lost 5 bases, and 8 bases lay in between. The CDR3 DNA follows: TGCGCCAGCAGCTTCACCAAGGACGAGCAGTACTTC. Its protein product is CASSFTKDEQYF.

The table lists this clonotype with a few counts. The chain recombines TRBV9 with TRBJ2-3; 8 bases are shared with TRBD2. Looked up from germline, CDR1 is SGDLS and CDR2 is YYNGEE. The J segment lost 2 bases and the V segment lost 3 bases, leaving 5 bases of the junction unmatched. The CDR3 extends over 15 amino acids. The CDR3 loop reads CASSAGTSFTDTQYF. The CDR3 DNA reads TGTGCCAGCAGCGCTGGGACTAGTTTCACAGATACGCAGTATTTT.

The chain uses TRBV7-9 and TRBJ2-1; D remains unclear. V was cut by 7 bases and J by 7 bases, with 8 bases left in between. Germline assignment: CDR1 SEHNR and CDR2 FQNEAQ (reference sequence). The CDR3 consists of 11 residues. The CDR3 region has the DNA TGTGCCAGCACCTTTGCTAATGAGCAGTTCTTC. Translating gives CASTFANEQFF.

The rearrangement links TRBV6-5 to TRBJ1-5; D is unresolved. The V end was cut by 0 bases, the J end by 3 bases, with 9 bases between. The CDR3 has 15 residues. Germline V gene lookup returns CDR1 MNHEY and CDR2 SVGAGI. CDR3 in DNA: TGTGCCAGCAGTTACTCTTACCGGGACAATCAGCCCCAGCATTTT. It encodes CASSYSYRDNQPQHF.

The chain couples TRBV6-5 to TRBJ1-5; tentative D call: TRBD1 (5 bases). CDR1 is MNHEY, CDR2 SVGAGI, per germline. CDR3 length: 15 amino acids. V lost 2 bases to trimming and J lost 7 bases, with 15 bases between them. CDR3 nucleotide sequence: TGTGCCAGCAGTTACGCTAACGACGCAGGGCAGCCCCAGCATTTT. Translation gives CASSYANDAGQPQHF.

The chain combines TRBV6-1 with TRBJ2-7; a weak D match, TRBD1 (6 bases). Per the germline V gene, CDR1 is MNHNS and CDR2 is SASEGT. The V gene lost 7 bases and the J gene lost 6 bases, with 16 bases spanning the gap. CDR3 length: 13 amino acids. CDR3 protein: CASTQRGSFEQYF. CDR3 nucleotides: TGTGCCAGCACCCAAAGGGGGAGCTTCGAGCAGTACTTC.

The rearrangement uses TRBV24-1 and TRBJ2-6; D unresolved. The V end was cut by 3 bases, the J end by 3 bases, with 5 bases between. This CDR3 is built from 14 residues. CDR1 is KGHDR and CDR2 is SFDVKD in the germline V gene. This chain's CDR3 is CATSDTGGANVLTF. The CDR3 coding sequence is TGTGCCACCAGTGATACCGGTGGGGCCAACGTCCTGACTTTC.

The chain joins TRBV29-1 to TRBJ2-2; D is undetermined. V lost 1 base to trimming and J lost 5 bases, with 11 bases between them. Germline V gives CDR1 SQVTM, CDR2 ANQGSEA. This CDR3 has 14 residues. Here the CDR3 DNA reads TGCAGCGTTGAAGCCCAGATGGGGACCGGGGAGCTGTTTTTT. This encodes CSVEAQMGTGELFF.

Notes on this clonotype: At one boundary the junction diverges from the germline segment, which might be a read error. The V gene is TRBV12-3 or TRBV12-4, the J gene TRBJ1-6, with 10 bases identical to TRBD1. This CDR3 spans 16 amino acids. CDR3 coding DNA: TGTGCCAGCAGTTTAATGGTGGGACAGGGGAATTCATCCCTCCACTTT. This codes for CASSLMVGQGNSSLHF.

CDR3 bases: TGCAGCGTGGGGGCGCGGACTGGCGAGCAGTACTTC. Amino acids: CSVGARTGEQYF. V and J are TRBV29-1 and TRBJ2-7, with D tentatively TRBD1 (6 bases). V was trimmed by 6 bases and J by 6 bases, leaving 15 bases between them. The length of the CDR3 is 12 residues. The germline V gene has CDR1 SQVTM and CDR2 ANQGSEA.

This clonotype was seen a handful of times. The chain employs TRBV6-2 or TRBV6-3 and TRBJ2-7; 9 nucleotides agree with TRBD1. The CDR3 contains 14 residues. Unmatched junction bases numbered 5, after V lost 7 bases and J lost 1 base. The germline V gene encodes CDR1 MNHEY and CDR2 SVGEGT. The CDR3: CASTLTGGSYEQYF. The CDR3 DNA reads TGTGCCAGCACTCTGACAGGGGGGTCCTACGAGCAGTACTTC.

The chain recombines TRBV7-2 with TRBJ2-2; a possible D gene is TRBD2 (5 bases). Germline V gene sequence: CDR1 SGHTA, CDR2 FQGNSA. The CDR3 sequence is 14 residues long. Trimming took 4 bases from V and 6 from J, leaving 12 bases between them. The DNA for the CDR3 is TGTGCCAGCAGCTCCGGGTGGAGGTCCGGGGAGCTGTTTTTT. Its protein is CASSSGWRSGELFF.

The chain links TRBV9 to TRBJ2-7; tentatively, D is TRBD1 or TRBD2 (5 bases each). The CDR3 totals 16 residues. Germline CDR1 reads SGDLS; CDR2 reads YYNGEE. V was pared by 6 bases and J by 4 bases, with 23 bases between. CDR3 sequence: CASNNQGRGGFYEQYF. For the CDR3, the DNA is TGTGCCAGCAACAACCAGGGCCGGGGCGGGTTTTACGAGCAGTACTTC.

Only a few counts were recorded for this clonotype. The CDR3 loop reads CASSLSQYYGYTF. As DNA, the CDR3 is TGTGCCAGCAGCTTAAGTCAGTACTATGGCTACACCTTC. This chain connects TRBV13 to TRBJ1-2, with D unresolved. Germline-derived CDR1 and CDR2 are PRHDT and FYEKMQ (reference sequence). The CDR3 runs 13 residues. With 2 bases removed from V and 3 bases from J, the gap between germline ends came to 7 bases.

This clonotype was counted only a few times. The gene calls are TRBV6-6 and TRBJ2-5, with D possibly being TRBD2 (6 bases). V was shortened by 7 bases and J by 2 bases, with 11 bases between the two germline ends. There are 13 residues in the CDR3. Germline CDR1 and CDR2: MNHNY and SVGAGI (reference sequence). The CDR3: CASTRDLQETQYF. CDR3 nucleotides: TGTGCCAGCACCAGGGACTTGCAAGAGACCCAGTACTTC.

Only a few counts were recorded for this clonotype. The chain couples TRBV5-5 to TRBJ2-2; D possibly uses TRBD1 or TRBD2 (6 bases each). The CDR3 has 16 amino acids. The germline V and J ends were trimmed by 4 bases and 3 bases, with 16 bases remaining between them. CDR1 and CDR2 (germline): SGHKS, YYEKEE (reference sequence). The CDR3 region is CASSPRGPGYTGELFF. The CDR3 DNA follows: TGTGCCAGCAGCCCCCGGGGGCCAGGGTACACCGGGGAGCTGTTTTTT.

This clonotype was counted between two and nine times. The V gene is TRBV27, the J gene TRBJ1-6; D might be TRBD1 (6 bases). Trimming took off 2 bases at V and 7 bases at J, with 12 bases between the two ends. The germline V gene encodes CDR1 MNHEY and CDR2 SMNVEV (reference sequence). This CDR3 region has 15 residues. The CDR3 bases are TGTGCCAGCAGTTTAGGTTCAGGGGTAAATTCACCCCTCCACTTT. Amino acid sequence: CASSLGSGVNSPLHF.

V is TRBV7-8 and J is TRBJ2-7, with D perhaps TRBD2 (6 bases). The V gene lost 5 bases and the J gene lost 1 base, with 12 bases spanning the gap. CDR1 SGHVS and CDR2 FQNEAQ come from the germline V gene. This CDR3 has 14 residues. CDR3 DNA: TGTGCCAGCAGCGCAAGGGACTGGTCCTACGAGCAGTACTTC. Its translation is CASSARDWSYEQYF.

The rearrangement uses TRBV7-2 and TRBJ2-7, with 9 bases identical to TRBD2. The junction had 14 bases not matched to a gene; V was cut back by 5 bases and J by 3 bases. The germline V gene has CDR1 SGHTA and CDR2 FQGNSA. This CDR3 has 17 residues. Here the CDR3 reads CASSRLGGRAMGYEQYF. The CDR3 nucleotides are TGTGCCAGCAGCCGACTGGGCGGGAGGGCAATGGGCTACGAGCAGTACTTC. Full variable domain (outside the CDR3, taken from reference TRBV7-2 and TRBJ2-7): GAGVSQSPSNKVTEKGKDVELRCDPISGHTALYWYRQSLGQGLEFLIYFQGNSAPDKSGLPSDRFSAERTGGSVSTLTIQRTQQEDSAVYLCASSRLGGRAMGYEQYFGPGTRLTVT.

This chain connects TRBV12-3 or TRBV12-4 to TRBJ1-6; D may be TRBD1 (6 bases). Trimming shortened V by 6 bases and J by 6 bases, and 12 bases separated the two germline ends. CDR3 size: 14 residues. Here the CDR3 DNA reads TGTGCCAGCAGCTCGGACAGTGTTAATTCACCCCTCCACTTT. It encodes CASSSDSVNSPLHF.

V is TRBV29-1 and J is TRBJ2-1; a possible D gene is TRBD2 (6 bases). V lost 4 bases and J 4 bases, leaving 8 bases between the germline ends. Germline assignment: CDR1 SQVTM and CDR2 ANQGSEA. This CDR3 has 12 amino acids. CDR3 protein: CSVVGRYNEQFF. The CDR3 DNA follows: TGCAGCGTTGTTGGGAGGTACAATGAGCAGTTCTTC.